This TCR beta chain was recovered during a study of blood T cell repertoires in COVID-19 (TCRdb year 2020). Regarding the complete study: The collaborator samples originated in the United States, Italy and Spain and spanned the acute and convalescent phases of COVID-19. The prospective study material was composed of cDNA or gDNA derived from T cells, B-cell-depleted T cells, or PBMCs. The dataset comprised deeply sampled blood TCRbeta repertoires from subjects exposed to, actively infected with, or recovered from COVID-19. The repertoires were released in a freely available public database meant as a resource for research on the immune response to SARS-CoV-2. The samples were drawn from two sources: the first 160 participants of the ongoing ImmuneRACE study, and about 1,300 subjects contributed by 6 global collaborators. Sample metadata almost always included a de-identified subject ID, COVID-19 status, age in years and sex. Where HLA class I and class II types were available, the types were taken from metadata supplied by the sample provider, not from assay-based typing. On the study overall, not on this receptor specifically: Clinical and demographic metadata were provided uncurated, with the amount varying by source and participant.

TCRbeta CDR3 regions were amplified from genomic DNA by means of the immunoSEQ Assay, a bias-controlled multiplex PCR. The original pipeline was this. The number of nucleated cells in each sample was estimated from the amplification of reference gene primers within the assay. To quantify the absolute abundance of each unique TCRbeta CDR3 rearrangement, sequence reads were collapsed and filtered. Productive Simpson clonality was computed per sample as the square root of Simpson's diversity index over productive rearrangements. TCRdb holds this immuneACCESS table with in-frame rearrangements only. Some clones are missing; in checked studies, unresolved V genes explain under half, and the rest has no known cause. V and J calls plus clone size are reproduced from that table; the DNA served to infer D and trimming. In this sample the table shows fewer than 250,000 clones, just under 85% of which occur a single time. The leading ten clones occupy under 2% of the sample.

A word on this clone: It lacks a known antigen. Per-base qualities were not stored, and no clone one base away is much larger.

From cysteine to phenylalanine, the CDR3 is 14 amino acids long. Here the CDR3 DNA is all that survives: 42 bases in frame from base 1. The germline ends are 6 bases apart after V is trimmed by 0 bases and J by 2 bases. The germline V gene sets CDR1 to SGHRS and CDR2 to YFSETQ. Whole blood was collected in K2EDTA tubes by collaborating institutions according to the institutions' own protocols. For TCRbeta analysis, collaborators shipped samples as frozen whole blood, isolated PBMCs, or DNA extracted from either of those sample types. Sequenced sample: peripheral blood. The chain links TRBV5-1 with TRBJ2-1; confidence is insufficient to name the D gene. This clonotype originated in an elderly woman with acute or convalescent COVID-19. The sequenced DNA is TGCGCCAGCAGCTTGGCTCAGACCTACAATGAGCAGTTCTTC. This is translated as CASSLAQTYNEQFF.